A selection of T cell receptor beta chains follows, all from one sample in a study of Ad26.COV2.S vaccination and SARS-CoV-2 variants. Produced via immunoSEQ multiplex PCR; TCRdb's table is partial and in-frame only. This repertoire shows some 640,000 clones, more than 70% found once; its top ten account for around 1.5%. The specimen comprised peripheral blood, sampled in a trial of Ad26.COV2.S vaccine versus placebo. These receptors were collected from a person aged 18 to 59 who received the Ad26.COV2.S COVID-19 vaccine or a placebo. The CDR3 runs from the conserved cysteine through the conserved F or W. Fields, in order: J gene, clone size, V gene, D gene, CDR3 protein, CDR3 DNA. D genes are given only for firm matches. Rows give clone size only sometimes, using once, few, many, or a class for an expanded clone.

j_call: TRBJ2-7; clone_size: NA; v_call: TRBV14; d_call: TRBD2; cdr3_aa: CASSLGLAHSYEQYF; cdr3_nt: TGTGCCAGCAGCCTAGGACTAGCGCACTCCTACGAGCAGTACTTC
j_call: TRBJ1-1; clone_size: NA; v_call: TRBV6-1; d_call: NA; cdr3_aa: CASSEFWLAGNTEAFF; cdr3_nt: TGTGCCAGCAGTGAATTTTGGCTAGCCGGGAACACTGAAGCTTTCTTT
j_call: TRBJ2-3; clone_size: NA; v_call: TRBV6-5; d_call: NA; cdr3_aa: CASRPSAADTQYF; cdr3_nt: TGTGCCAGCAGACCATCGGCCGCAGATACGCAGTATTTT
j_call: TRBJ2-1; clone_size: NA; v_call: TRBV3-1/TRBV3-2; d_call: TRBD2; cdr3_aa: CASKLGTSGYNEQFF; cdr3_nt: TGTGCCAGCAAACTCGGGACTAGCGGCTACAATGAGCAGTTCTTC
j_call: TRBJ2-2; clone_size: once; v_call: TRBV6-5; d_call: TRBD1; cdr3_aa: CASGTGLTGELFF; cdr3_nt: TGTGCCAGCGGGACAGGCCTGACCGGGGAGCTGTTTTTT
j_call: TRBJ2-7; clone_size: NA; v_call: TRBV27; d_call: TRBD2; cdr3_aa: CASSARLAGLTEQYF; cdr3_nt: TGTGCCAGCAGTGCCCGACTAGCGGGATTAACCGAGCAGTACTTC
j_call: TRBJ2-7; clone_size: NA; v_call: TRBV7-2; d_call: TRBD2; cdr3_aa: CASSSTSGGAYEQYF; cdr3_nt: TGTGCCAGCAGCTCGACTAGCGGGGGGGCCTACGAGCAGTACTTC
j_call: TRBJ1-1; clone_size: NA; v_call: TRBV5-5; d_call: TRBD1; cdr3_aa: CASSPGQGMNTEAFF; cdr3_nt: TGTGCCAGCAGCCCGGGACAGGGGATGAACACTGAAGCTTTCTTT
j_call: TRBJ2-7; clone_size: NA; v_call: TRBV3-1/TRBV3-2; d_call: NA; cdr3_aa: CASSQETTKTYEQYF; cdr3_nt: TGTGCCAGCAGCCAAGAAACGACTAAAACCTACGAGCAGTACTTC
j_call: TRBJ2-7; clone_size: NA; v_call: TRBV7-2; d_call: TRBD1; cdr3_aa: CASSRGQGYEQYF; cdr3_nt: TGTGCCAGCAGCCGAGGACAGGGCTACGAGCAGTACTTC
j_call: TRBJ1-6; clone_size: NA; v_call: TRBV6-5; d_call: NA; cdr3_aa: CASSRGAGNSPLHF; cdr3_nt: TGTGCCAGCTCCCGGGGGGCTGGAAATTCACCCCTCCACTTT
j_call: TRBJ1-5; clone_size: NA; v_call: TRBV6-6; d_call: NA; cdr3_aa: CASSSEIPQHF; cdr3_nt: TGTGCCAGCAGTTCCGAGATACCCCAGCATTTT
j_call: TRBJ1-2; clone_size: once; v_call: TRBV23-1; d_call: TRBD1; cdr3_aa: CASSRTGGFRNYGYTF; cdr3_nt: TGCGCCAGCAGTCGGACAGGGGGGTTTAGGAACTATGGCTACACCTTC
j_call: TRBJ2-7; clone_size: once; v_call: TRBV3-1/TRBV3-2; d_call: NA; cdr3_aa: CASSNGYEQYF; cdr3_nt: TGTGCCAGCAGCAACGGGTACGAGCAGTACTTC
j_call: TRBJ1-1; clone_size: once; v_call: TRBV12-3/TRBV12-4; d_call: NA; cdr3_aa: CASSYTAFTEAFF; cdr3_nt: TGTGCCAGCAGTTACACAGCCTTCACTGAAGCTTTCTTT
j_call: TRBJ2-7; clone_size: NA; v_call: TRBV7-9; d_call: TRBD2; cdr3_aa: CASSLGWGLANEQYF; cdr3_nt: TGTGCCAGCAGCTTAGGTTGGGGACTAGCTAACGAGCAGTACTTC
j_call: TRBJ1-1; clone_size: NA; v_call: TRBV4-1; d_call: NA; cdr3_aa: CASSHGQVGTEAFF; cdr3_nt: TGCGCCAGCAGCCATGGGCAGGTAGGCACTGAAGCTTTCTTT
j_call: TRBJ2-7; clone_size: NA; v_call: TRBV29-1; d_call: NA; cdr3_aa: CSVESPEENYEQYF; cdr3_nt: TGCAGCGTTGAAAGCCCGGAGGAGAACTACGAGCAGTACTTC
j_call: TRBJ2-7; clone_size: NA; v_call: TRBV2; d_call: TRBD2; cdr3_aa: CAGTGTTSYEQYF; cdr3_nt: TGTGCCGGAACGGGGACTACGTCCTACGAGCAGTACTTC
j_call: TRBJ1-2; clone_size: once; v_call: TRBV4-3; d_call: TRBD1; cdr3_aa: CASSPTDRQGGYGYTF; cdr3_nt: TGCGCCAGCAGCCCTACCGATAGACAGGGCGGGTATGGCTACACCTTC
j_call: TRBJ1-2; clone_size: NA; v_call: TRBV28; d_call: NA; cdr3_aa: CASRLGLPGGYTF; cdr3_nt: TGTGCCAGCAGGTTGGGTCTCCCTGGTGGCTACACCTTC
j_call: TRBJ1-2; clone_size: once; v_call: TRBV6-5; d_call: NA; cdr3_aa: CASTTDSNYGYTF; cdr3_nt: TGTGCCAGCACCACGGACAGTAACTATGGCTACACCTTC
j_call: TRBJ1-6; clone_size: NA; v_call: TRBV4-3; d_call: NA; cdr3_aa: CASSLRTEYNSPLHF; cdr3_nt: TGCGCCAGCAGCCTCCGGACGGAGTATAATTCACCCCTCCACTTT
j_call: TRBJ2-7; clone_size: NA; v_call: TRBV30; d_call: NA; cdr3_aa: CAWREKQGDEQYF; cdr3_nt: TGTGCCTGGAGGGAAAAACAGGGAGATGAGCAGTACTTC
j_call: TRBJ2-3; clone_size: once; v_call: TRBV28; d_call: NA; cdr3_aa: CASTTPGNTDTQYF; cdr3_nt: TGTGCCAGCACCACTCCAGGGAACACAGATACGCAGTATTTT
j_call: TRBJ2-7; clone_size: few; v_call: TRBV29-1; d_call: NA; cdr3_aa: CSVETSGGAYEQYF; cdr3_nt: TGCAGCGTTGAGACCTCAGGCGGCGCCTACGAGCAGTACTTC
j_call: TRBJ2-7; clone_size: NA; v_call: TRBV21-1; d_call: NA; cdr3_aa: CASSKTPGTGSYEQYF; cdr3_nt: TGTGCCAGCAGCAAAACCCCCGGGACGGGCTCCTACGAGCAGTACTTC
j_call: TRBJ2-2; clone_size: NA; v_call: TRBV5-1; d_call: NA; cdr3_aa: CASSLDSPSANTGELFF; cdr3_nt: TGCGCCAGCAGCTTGGATAGCCCCAGCGCGAACACCGGGGAGCTGTTTTTT
j_call: TRBJ1-2; clone_size: NA; v_call: TRBV6-1; d_call: NA; cdr3_aa: CASSDTRGFGGPNYGYTF; cdr3_nt: TGTGCCAGCAGTGATACCCGGGGGTTCGGGGGACCTAACTATGGCTACACCTTC
j_call: TRBJ2-7; clone_size: NA; v_call: TRBV25-1; d_call: NA; cdr3_aa: CASRSGSTYEQYF; cdr3_nt: TGTGCCAGCAGGTCGGGTTCTACCTACGAGCAGTACTTC
j_call: TRBJ2-1; clone_size: NA; v_call: TRBV24-1; d_call: TRBD1; cdr3_aa: CATSDRQGRGNEQFF; cdr3_nt: TGTGCCACCAGTGATCGACAGGGTAGGGGCAATGAGCAGTTCTTC
j_call: TRBJ1-4; clone_size: NA; v_call: TRBV6-5; d_call: NA; cdr3_aa: CASSYRSNEKLFF; cdr3_nt: TGTGCCAGCAGTTACAGATCTAATGAAAAACTGTTTTTT
j_call: TRBJ2-3; clone_size: NA; v_call: TRBV5-1; d_call: TRBD2; cdr3_aa: CASSLGLAGVHGTDTQYF; cdr3_nt: TGCGCCAGCAGCTTGGGGCTAGCGGGGGTTCACGGCACAGATACGCAGTATTTT
j_call: TRBJ2-7; clone_size: NA; v_call: TRBV12-3/TRBV12-4; d_call: NA; cdr3_aa: CASSLRGPYEQYF; cdr3_nt: TGTGCCAGCAGTTTACGGGGGCCCTACGAGCAGTACTTC
j_call: TRBJ1-5; clone_size: NA; v_call: TRBV2; d_call: NA; cdr3_aa: CASSGQISNQPQHF; cdr3_nt: TGTGCCAGCAGTGGACAGATTAGCAATCAGCCCCAGCATTTT
j_call: TRBJ2-5; clone_size: NA; v_call: TRBV5-1; d_call: NA; cdr3_aa: CASSYDRETQYF; cdr3_nt: TGCGCCAGCAGCTACGACCGGGAGACCCAGTACTTC
j_call: TRBJ1-1; clone_size: NA; v_call: TRBV12-3/TRBV12-4; d_call: NA; cdr3_aa: CASSLDRTFGAFF; cdr3_nt: TGTGCCAGCAGTTTAGACAGGACCTTTGGCGCTTTCTTT
j_call: TRBJ2-1; clone_size: NA; v_call: TRBV5-1; d_call: TRBD1; cdr3_aa: CASSTGGESYNEQFF; cdr3_nt: TGCGCCAGCTCCACAGGGGGCGAGTCCTACAATGAGCAGTTCTTC
j_call: TRBJ1-2; clone_size: NA; v_call: TRBV5-1; d_call: NA; cdr3_aa: CASSMDGGNGYTF; cdr3_nt: TGCGCCAGCAGCATGGACGGGGGTAATGGCTACACCTTC
j_call: TRBJ2-2; clone_size: NA; v_call: TRBV25-1; d_call: NA; cdr3_aa: CASKGGNTGELFF; cdr3_nt: TGTGCCAGCAAGGGGGGGAACACCGGGGAGCTGTTTTTT
j_call: TRBJ2-3; clone_size: NA; v_call: TRBV19; d_call: TRBD1; cdr3_aa: CASSRGTGGFTDTQYF; cdr3_nt: TGTGCCAGTAGTAGGGGGACAGGGGGCTTCACAGATACGCAGTATTTT
j_call: TRBJ1-2; clone_size: NA; v_call: TRBV19; d_call: NA; cdr3_aa: CASSTYSTMLESGYTF; cdr3_nt: TGTGCCAGTAGTACCTACTCGACTATGCTCGAATCCGGCTACACCTTC
j_call: TRBJ2-1; clone_size: NA; v_call: TRBV29-1; d_call: NA; cdr3_aa: CSVDGVLYNEQFF; cdr3_nt: TGCAGCGTCGACGGAGTACTCTACAATGAGCAGTTCTTC
j_call: TRBJ1-1; clone_size: NA; v_call: TRBV6-5; d_call: NA; cdr3_aa: CASSYDRQVEAFF; cdr3_nt: TGTGCCAGCAGTTACGATAGGCAGGTGGAAGCTTTCTTT
j_call: TRBJ2-1; clone_size: NA; v_call: TRBV3-1/TRBV3-2; d_call: TRBD2; cdr3_aa: CASSQPGQGWGTSGRVFF; cdr3_nt: TGTGCCAGCAGCCAACCGGGACAGGGTTGGGGGACTAGCGGGAGAGTGTTCTTC
j_call: TRBJ1-5; clone_size: NA; v_call: TRBV10-2; d_call: NA; cdr3_aa: CASSETAGTQPQHF; cdr3_nt: TGCGCCAGCAGTGAGACGGCAGGGACTCAGCCCCAGCATTTT
j_call: TRBJ1-5; clone_size: few; v_call: TRBV6-5; d_call: NA; cdr3_aa: CASSYTGGIQPQHF; cdr3_nt: TGTGCCAGCAGTTACACCGGTGGAATTCAGCCCCAGCATTTT
j_call: TRBJ2-1; clone_size: NA; v_call: TRBV6-2/TRBV6-3; d_call: NA; cdr3_aa: CASSYLVKRDEQFF; cdr3_nt: TGTGCCAGCAGTTACTTGGTCAAGCGGGATGAGCAGTTCTTC
j_call: TRBJ2-7; clone_size: NA; v_call: TRBV6-5; d_call: TRBD1; cdr3_aa: CASSRTGDEQYF; cdr3_nt: TGTGCCAGCAGTCGGACAGGGGACGAGCAGTACTTC
j_call: TRBJ2-2; clone_size: NA; v_call: TRBV12-3/TRBV12-4; d_call: NA; cdr3_aa: CASTLTGELFF; cdr3_nt: TGTGCCAGCACCCTAACCGGGGAGCTGTTTTTT
j_call: TRBJ1-3; clone_size: NA; v_call: TRBV5-6; d_call: TRBD1; cdr3_aa: CASSRPTGDGSGNTIYF; cdr3_nt: TGTGCCAGCAGCAGGCCCACAGGGGACGGCTCTGGAAACACCATATATTTT
j_call: TRBJ1-2; clone_size: NA; v_call: TRBV9; d_call: NA; cdr3_aa: CASSGGFSRSYGYTF; cdr3_nt: TGTGCCAGCAGCGGGGGGTTTTCAAGGAGCTATGGCTACACCTTC
j_call: TRBJ2-5; clone_size: NA; v_call: TRBV9; d_call: NA; cdr3_aa: CASSPSPGLETQYF; cdr3_nt: TGTGCCAGCAGCCCCTCCCCGGGGCTCGAGACCCAGTACTTC
j_call: TRBJ1-2; clone_size: NA; v_call: TRBV19; d_call: NA; cdr3_aa: CASSPEGGRLYGYTF; cdr3_nt: TGTGCCAGTAGTCCCGAAGGCGGGCGCCTCTATGGCTACACCTTC
j_call: TRBJ2-3; clone_size: NA; v_call: TRBV9; d_call: NA; cdr3_aa: CASSAWGRTDTQYF; cdr3_nt: TGTGCCAGCAGCGCCTGGGGGCGGACAGATACGCAGTATTTT
j_call: TRBJ1-4; clone_size: NA; v_call: TRBV19; d_call: NA; cdr3_aa: CASSIQASNEKLFF; cdr3_nt: TGTGCCAGTAGTATCCAGGCGAGTAATGAAAAACTGTTTTTT